This T cell receptor beta chain emerged from a study of T cell responses to AZD1222 COVID-19 vaccine. Data came from immunoSEQ multiplex PCR; TCRdb stores just in-frame clones and leaves some out. The sample carries over 130,000 clones, approximately 90% recorded once. In regard to this clone: The antigen is unknown.

Study outcomes and limitations: All repertoire sampling was performed exclusively after the peak T cell response. Unmutated variant regions reportedly attract nearly half of all spike-specific TCRs. It should be noted that donors were predominantly white British and more often female, and clonal diversity was possibly underestimated. Just five to seven AZD1222 recipients tested seropositive at baseline.

The CDR3 is 15 residues long. V was pared by 6 bases and J by 0 bases, with 7 bases of the junction left unmatched. CDR1 and CDR2 from the germline V gene are SGDLS and YYNGEE. This sequence was found in an adult who received the AZD1222 COVID-19 vaccine. Sequences were derived from peripheral blood, sampled 28 days after the second AZD1222 dose. The rearrangement joins TRBV9 to TRBJ2-7; 9 bases are shared with TRBD1. This chain's CDR3 is CASNEGQGISYEQYF. As DNA, the CDR3 is TGTGCCAGCAATGAGGGACAGGGAATCTCCTACGAGCAGTACTTC.